This TCR beta chain was observed in a study of cytomegalovirus exposure and HLA in healthy donors (TCRdb year 2017). About the full investigation: In an earlier analysis of some 550 of the donors, 276 Gb of sequence data and 100 million or so unique TCR beta sequences from some 170 million T cells were reported. An early release that covered about 600 HLA-typed donors contained about 300 gigabases of sequencing data and 70 million to 100 million unique TCR sequences. Of the 300 to 500 genotyped donors, roughly 80% were placed in the genetic ancestry cluster associated with self-reported Caucasian donors. The study aimed to test whether signatures of past pathogen exposure could be identified by cataloging public T cell receptors. The study profiled the T cell repertoires of around 700 subjects by immunosequencing and related them to cytomegalovirus serostatus. Besides the first cohort of roughly 660 subjects, a separate validation cohort made up of over 100 different subjects was used. High-throughput TCR immunosequencing, statistical association of individual TCRs with disease status, and machine learning were combined to predict cytomegalovirus infection status. To study patterns of TCR occurrence, a later analysis re-analyzed previously published TCR beta repertoires from 500 to 850 donors and added high-resolution HLA genotyping. The later analysis used no new phenotypic data to find candidate immune exposures, relying instead on TCR beta sequences and their occurrence across donors. To decide whether each TCR beta V gene segment behaved as functional or pseudogenic, an earlier analysis of some 600 of the donors relied on high-throughput TCR beta sequencing. Donor age, sex, ethnicity and CMV serostatus were collected together with the repertoire data. Genome-wide SNP genotypes for about three fifths of the roughly 700 donors were used in a later genetic analysis, which treated that subset as a discovery cohort. All discovery cohort repertoires had been generated on a single sequencing platform. Both class I and class II loci were covered by HLA typing, at four-digit resolution. The number of donors typed differed by locus, with roughly 629-640 for A, B, C, DRB1 and DQB1, about 500 for DQA1, under 610 for DPA1, and 450 to 480 for DPB1. Because of strong linkage in the cohort, four to six DR-DQ haplotypes were treated as single units for association and clustering. Among about 390 genotyped donors of the cohort, an average of approximately 230,000 unique TCR beta nucleotide sequences were sequenced per donor, 15% to 20% of them non-productive. General conclusions and limits of the study: Cytomegalovirus status was reported to be diagnosed by the classifier with high specificity and sensitivity in both the original and validation cohorts. For the cohort, immune exposure information was limited to CMV serostatus. A later analysis found that TCR association rates varied across HLA loci, with DRB1 alleles showing the most associated TCRs and HLA-C alleles the fewest. Linkage disequilibrium might explain the correlated functional status among segregating V segments, but an unknown experimental factor could not be excluded. A later genetic analysis reported fewer N-insertions in productive TCRs among donors in an Asian-associated ancestry cluster than the roughly 640-donor mean. Some IMGT-functional V segments, including TRBV6-2 and TRBV6-3, could not be told apart with the 87-base-pair reads, so those segments were excluded. The authors suggested that the approach could potentially be generalized to other disease states and immunological phenotypes. In a later analysis, about 17,000 TCR beta sequences were associated with specific HLA alleles at a false discovery rate of 0.05. When HLA alleles, especially DR and DQ, strongly co-occurred, attributing TCR associations to individual alleles was difficult. In a later analysis, HLA-associated TCR beta chains showed more clonal expansion and lower generation probabilities than non-associated chains that were equally common. A group of highly shared sequence variants was considered likely to be a technical artifact of the sequencing pipeline. In this cohort, only TCR beta chains were sequenced, and detectable features were limited by the absence of alpha or paired-chain data. An association between a missense DCLRE1C variant and V-gene and J-gene trimming of TCR beta chains was found in a later genetic analysis and replicated in an independent cohort. Most TCR sequences were seen in very few donors, while some public TCRs were found in many individuals. A later analysis found that most CMV-associated TCR beta chains appeared HLA-restricted, with HLA associations seemingly driven largely by CMV exposure. In vitro tests confirmed that a few of the cytomegalovirus-associated TCR beta chains recognize cytomegalovirus antigens. Because HLA typing was unavailable for some donors at each locus, only the typed subset was used in association tests. Several of the top co-occurrence clusters appeared to be linked to parvovirus B19, influenza, CMV and Epstein-Barr virus, according to a later analysis. A further reported finding was that TCR beta sequences accurately predicted the HLA-A and HLA-B alleles for most subjects in the first cohort. In the study, around 160 TCR beta chains were listed as associated with cytomegalovirus. Presence/absence analyses assumed roughly uniform sequencing depth across donors, an assumption that may not hold. Because counts were too low, seventeen rarely observed V segments, including chromosome 9 orphons, were excluded from the earlier analysis of 587 of the donors. Broadly in line with IMGT annotations, most TCR beta V segments showed up in productive rearrangements about 90% or about 30% of the time in an earlier analysis of a few hundred of the donors.

As for this clone: Its antigen is not yet known. Per-base qualities were not stored, and no clone one base away is much larger.

The cohort was made up of approximately 670 healthy bone marrow donors. All cohort members were sampled while nominally healthy, although unrecorded immune exposures were likely present. The donor tested CMV seropositive, placing the donor among the approximately 310 seropositive members of the cohort. Each donor provided a peripheral blood sample, and peripheral blood mononuclear cells were used for TCR beta sequencing. The Qiagen DNeasy Blood Extraction Kit was used to extract genomic DNA from the blood cell samples. The junction carries 12 bases between V and J, which are trimmed by 2 bases and 5 bases respectively. The CDR3 holds 15 amino acids from the cysteine to the phenylalanine. CDR3 DNA only is kept here, 45 bases in frame from base 1. CDR1 and CDR2 were assigned from the germline V gene as MNHEY and SVGAGI. The library relied on the immunoSEQ multiplex PCR assay. For the multiplex PCR, a mixture combining 60 forward primers for TCR Vbeta segments and 13 reverse primers for TCR Jbeta segments was used. The CDR3 region of rearranged TCR beta genes was amplified from genomic DNA by a multiplex PCR assay. The Illumina HiSeq System was used to sequence the amplified TCR beta libraries as 87-base-pair reads. Turning to the authors' computational methods: A later analysis tallied about 77 million unique TCR beta chains across the 660 or so repertoires, and around 9.9 million of those chains were shared by two or more donors. A nearest-neighbor algorithm error-corrected the raw reads and collapsed the reads into unique sequences, merging closely related sequences to remove PCR and sequencing errors. CDR3 sequences were aligned to IMGT reference sequences to assign V, D and J gene segments. For a sequence to be retained, a match of at least six nucleotides was required to both a V gene segment and a J gene segment. A rearrangement was called productive if the CDR3 had no stop codons and remained in frame with V and J, and every other rearrangement was called non-productive. CDR3 was defined by IMGT convention, running from the second conserved V-encoded cysteine to the conserved J-encoded phenylalanine. The earlier analysis of more than 450 of the donors excluded sequences that lacked an unambiguous match to a single V gene segment. An earlier analysis of several hundred of the donors called V segments functional above 56.7% productive rearrangements and segregating when the between-donor standard deviation exceeded 5%. To diagnose cytomegalovirus status from the catalog of TCR beta chain sequences, a statistical classification framework was built. In a later analysis, V and J genes were assigned by comparing TCR nucleotide sequences against IMGT/GENE-DB human TR gene sequences. In a later analysis, CDR3 sequences and most-parsimonious VDJ recombination scenarios were assigned using the TCRdist pipeline. In a later analysis, every TCR beta chain was defined by the combination of its CDR3 amino acid sequence and its V-gene family, and reads without a unique V-gene family were dropped. As a way to deal with suspected cross-contamination and a sequencing artifact, a later analysis dropped 500 to 700 nucleotide sequences that were highly shared and had low generation probability. For each public chain, a later analysis derived a clonal expansion index from normalized ranks of inferred template counts within each repertoire. A later analysis computed generation probabilities with a VDJ recombination model fitted to out-of-frame rearrangements, and checked the results against IGoR. Hypergeometric tests were used in a later analysis to score TCR-TCR, TCR-HLA and TCR-CMV co-occurrence, with a repertoire-size bias correction applied to the TCR pairs. In a later analysis, false discovery rates were estimated by permuting HLA or CMV assignments 20 times. In a later analysis, co-occurring TCRs were grouped with DBSCAN, and TCRdist sequence similarity was added when clustering was performed within HLA-allele-positive subsets. Repertoires with fewer than 30,000 or more than 120,000 public chains were left out of co-occurrence clustering, as were about 5 repertoires with anomalous nucleotide sharing. Sourced from immuneACCESS, this table was stored by TCRdb with only in-frame sequences that have V and J called. A share of the clones is absent; for the studies checked, an unresolved V gene accounts for under half, and the remainder has no known explanation. The V and J calls and the clone size are those of that table, but D and trimming were determined from the DNA. In this sample the table shows about 260,000 clones, 84% of which occur a single time. The top ten clonotypes cover 1.5% to 2.5% of the sample.

Sequencing was done on a sample of PBMCs. The chain uses TRBV6-5 and TRBJ2-2; TRBD1 could be the D gene, as 5 bases match. The TCR sequence derives from a woman in her thirties or forties in good health and CMV-seropositive. The DNA sequence is given as TGTGCCAGCAGTTACGGGGCAGAGAGAACCGGGGAGCTGTTTTTT. Its product reads: CASSYGAERTGELFF.